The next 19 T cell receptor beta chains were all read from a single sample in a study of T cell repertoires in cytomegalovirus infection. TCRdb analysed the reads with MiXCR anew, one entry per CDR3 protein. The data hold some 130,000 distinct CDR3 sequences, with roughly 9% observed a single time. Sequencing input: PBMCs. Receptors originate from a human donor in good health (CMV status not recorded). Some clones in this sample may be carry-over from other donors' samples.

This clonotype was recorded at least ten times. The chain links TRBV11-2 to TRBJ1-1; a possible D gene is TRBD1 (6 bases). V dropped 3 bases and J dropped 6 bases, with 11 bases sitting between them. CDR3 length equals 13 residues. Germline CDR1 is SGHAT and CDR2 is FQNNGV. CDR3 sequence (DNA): TGTGCCAGCAGCTTGGGGGGCTCACCTGAAGCTTTCTTT. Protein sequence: CASSLGGSPEAFF.

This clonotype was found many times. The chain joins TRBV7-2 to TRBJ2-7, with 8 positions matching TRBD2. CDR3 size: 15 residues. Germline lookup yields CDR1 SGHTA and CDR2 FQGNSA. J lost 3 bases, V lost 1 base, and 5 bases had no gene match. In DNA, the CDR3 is TGTGCCAGCAGCTTAGGCTCTAGCGGGCTCTACGAGCAGTACTTC. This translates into CASSLGSSGLYEQYF. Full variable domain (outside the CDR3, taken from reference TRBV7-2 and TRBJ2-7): GAGVSQSPSNKVTEKGKDVELRCDPISGHTALYWYRQSLGQGLEFLIYFQGNSAPDKSGLPSDRFSAERTGGSVSTLTIQRTQQEDSAVYLCASSLGSSGLYEQYFGPGTRLTVT.

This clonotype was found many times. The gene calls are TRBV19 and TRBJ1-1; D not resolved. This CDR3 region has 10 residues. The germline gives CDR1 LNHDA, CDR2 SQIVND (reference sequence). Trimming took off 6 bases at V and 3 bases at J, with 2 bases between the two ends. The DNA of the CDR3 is TGTGCCAGTAGAGACACTGAAGCTTTCTTT. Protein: CASRDTEAFF.

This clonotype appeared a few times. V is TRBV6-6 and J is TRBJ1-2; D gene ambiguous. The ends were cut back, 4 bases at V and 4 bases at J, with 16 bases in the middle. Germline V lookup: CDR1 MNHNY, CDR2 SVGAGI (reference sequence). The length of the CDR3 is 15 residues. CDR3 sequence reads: CASSFRGRLIYGYTF. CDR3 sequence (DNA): TGTGCCAGCAGTTTCCGTGGGAGGCTTATCTATGGCTACACCTTC.

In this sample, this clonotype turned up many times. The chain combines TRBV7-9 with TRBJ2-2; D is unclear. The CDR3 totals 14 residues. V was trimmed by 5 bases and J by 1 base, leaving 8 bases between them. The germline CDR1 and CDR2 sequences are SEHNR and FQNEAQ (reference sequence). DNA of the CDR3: TGTGCCAGCAGCCCGGACGGGAACACCGGGGAGCTGTTTTTT. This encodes CASSPDGNTGELFF.

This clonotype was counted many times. The CDR3 DNA reads TGTGCCAGCAGTGTAGGGACAGCGGCGGAGACCCAGTACTTC. Its protein is CASSVGTAAETQYF. This chain uses TRBV2 with TRBJ2-5, with 7 bases fitting TRBD1. The length of the CDR3 is 14 residues. Germline CDR1 and CDR2: SNHLY and FYNNEI. V was pared by 4 bases and J by 5 bases, with 7 bases of the junction left unmatched.

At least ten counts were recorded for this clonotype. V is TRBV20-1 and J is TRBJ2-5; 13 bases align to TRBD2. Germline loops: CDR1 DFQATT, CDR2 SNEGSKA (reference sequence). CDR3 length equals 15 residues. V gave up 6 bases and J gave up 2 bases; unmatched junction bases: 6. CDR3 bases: TGCAGTGCCAAGACTAGCGGGGGGCCTCAAGAGACCCAGTACTTC. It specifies CSAKTSGGPQETQYF.

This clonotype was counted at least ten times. Here the CDR3 DNA reads TGTGCCAGTAGTCCCCGAAGTGGATCTAACTATGGCTACACCTTC. The encoded protein is CASSPRSGSNYGYTF. This chain connects TRBV19 to TRBJ1-2; D gene ambiguous. The CDR3 has 15 residues. Trimming cost V 5 bases and J 0 bases, with 13 bases left between them. Germline V gene lookup returns CDR1 LNHDA and CDR2 SQIVND (reference sequence). The whole variable domain, remainder taken from reference TRBV19 and TRBJ1-2, is DGGITQSPKYLFRKEGQNVTLSCEQNLNHDAMYWYRQDPGQGLRLIYYSQIVNDFQKGDIAEGYSVSREKKESFPLTVTSAQKNPTAFYLCASSPRSGSNYGYTFGSGTRLTVV.

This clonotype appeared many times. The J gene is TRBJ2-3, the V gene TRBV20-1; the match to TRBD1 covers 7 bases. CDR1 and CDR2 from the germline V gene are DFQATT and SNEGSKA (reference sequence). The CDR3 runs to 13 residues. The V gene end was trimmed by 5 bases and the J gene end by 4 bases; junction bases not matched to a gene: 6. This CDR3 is CSARQGTPDTQYF. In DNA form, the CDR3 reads TGCAGTGCTCGACAGGGAACCCCAGATACGCAGTATTTT.

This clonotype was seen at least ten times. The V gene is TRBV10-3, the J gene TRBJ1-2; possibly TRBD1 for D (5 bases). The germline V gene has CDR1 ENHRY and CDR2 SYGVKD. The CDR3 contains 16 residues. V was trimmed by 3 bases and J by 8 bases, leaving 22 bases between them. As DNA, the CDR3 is TGTGCCATCAGTGATGCGGGAGGCGGGGGATTATACGGCTACACCTTC. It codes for CAISDAGGGGLYGYTF.

The CDR3 coding sequence is TGCGCCAGCAGCTTGTCGGGGACAGCTACCGGGGAGCTGTTTTTT. This sequence encodes CASSLSGTATGELFF. The chain combines TRBV5-1 with TRBJ2-2, with TRBD1 identical over 7 bases. CDR1 and CDR2 from the germline V gene are SGHRS and YFSETQ. The trim removed 1 base at V and 5 bases at J, leaving 5 bases unmatched. The CDR3 consists of 15 residues. The variable domain in full, completed from reference TRBV5-1 and TRBJ2-2, reads KAGVTQTPRYLIKTRGQQVTLSCSPISGHRSVSWYQQTPGQGLQFLFEYFSETQRNKGNFPGRFSGRQFSNSRSEMNVSTLELGDSALYLCASSLSGTATGELFFGEGSRLTVL.

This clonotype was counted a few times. The CDR3, as DNA: TGTGCCAGCAGTTCAGTGGCAGGTACGGGTGGCGAGCAGTACTTC. It codes for CASSSVAGTGGEQYF. V and J are TRBV6-5 and TRBJ2-7; D is unclear. V was clipped by 4 bases and J by 6 bases, with 19 bases between them. The CDR3 loop spans 15 amino acids. The germline V gene has CDR1 MNHEY and CDR2 SVGAGI.

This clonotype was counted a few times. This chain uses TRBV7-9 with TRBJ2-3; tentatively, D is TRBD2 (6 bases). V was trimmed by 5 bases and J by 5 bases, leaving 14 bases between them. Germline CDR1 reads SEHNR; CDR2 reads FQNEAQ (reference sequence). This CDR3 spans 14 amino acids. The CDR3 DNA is TGTGCCAGCAGCCTTGGCGGGGTCCAAGATACGCAGTATTTT. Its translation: CASSLGGVQDTQYF. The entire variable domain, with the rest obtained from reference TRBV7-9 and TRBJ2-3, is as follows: DTGVSQNPRHKITKRGQNVTFRCDPISEHNRLYWYRQTLGQGPEFLTYFQNEAQLEKSRLLSDRFSAERPKGSFSTLEIQRTEQGDSAMYLCASSLGGVQDTQYFGPGTRLTVL.

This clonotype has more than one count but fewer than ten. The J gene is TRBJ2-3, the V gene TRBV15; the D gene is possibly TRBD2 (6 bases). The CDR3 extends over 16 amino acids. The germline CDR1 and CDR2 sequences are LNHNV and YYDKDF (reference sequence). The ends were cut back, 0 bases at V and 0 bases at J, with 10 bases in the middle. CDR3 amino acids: CATSRDLAGSTDTQYF. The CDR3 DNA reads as TGTGCCACCAGCAGAGACTTGGCGGGAAGCACAGATACGCAGTATTTT.

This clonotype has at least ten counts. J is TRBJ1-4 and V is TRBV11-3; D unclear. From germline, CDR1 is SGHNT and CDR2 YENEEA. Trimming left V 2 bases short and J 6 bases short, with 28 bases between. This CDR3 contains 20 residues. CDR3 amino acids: CASSLKIELCNPRRDEKLFF. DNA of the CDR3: TGTGCCAGCAGCTTAAAGATTGAATTATGCAACCCTCGGAGAGATGAAAAACTGTTTTTT.

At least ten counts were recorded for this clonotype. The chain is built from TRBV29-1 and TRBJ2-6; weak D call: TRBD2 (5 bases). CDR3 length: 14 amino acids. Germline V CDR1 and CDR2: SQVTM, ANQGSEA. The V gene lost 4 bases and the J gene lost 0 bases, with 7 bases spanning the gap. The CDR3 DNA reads TGCAGCGTTGGGGAGCACTCTGGGGCCAACGTCCTGACTTTC. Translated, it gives CSVGEHSGANVLTF.

The CDR3 loop reads CASSFLLGTTQETQYF. The CDR3 nucleotides are TGTGCCAGCAGTTTTTTGCTAGGCACAACTCAAGAGACCCAGTACTTC. The V and J genes are TRBV28 and TRBJ2-5; D is uncertain. Trimming stripped 3 bases from V and 2 bases from J, with 16 bases between. CDR1 is MDHEN, CDR2 SYDVKM, per germline. This CDR3 comprises 16 residues.

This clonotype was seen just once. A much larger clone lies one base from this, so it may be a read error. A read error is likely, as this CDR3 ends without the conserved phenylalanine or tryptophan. CDR3 amino acids: CASSTGNTEAFL. The CDR3, as DNA: TGTGCCAGTAGTACAGGGAACACTGAAGCTTTCCTT. This sequence joins TRBV19 and TRBJ1-1, with D uncertain. This CDR3 spans 12 amino acids. In germline, CDR1 is LNHDA, CDR2 SQIVND (reference sequence). V shed 4 bases and J shed 1 base, with 4 bases lying between them.

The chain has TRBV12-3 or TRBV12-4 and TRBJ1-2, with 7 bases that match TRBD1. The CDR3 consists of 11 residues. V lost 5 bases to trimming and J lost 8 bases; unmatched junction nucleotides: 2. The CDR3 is CASSTGAGYTF. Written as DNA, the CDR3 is TGTGCCAGCAGTACAGGGGCCGGCTACACCTTC.